The source of this T cell receptor beta chain is a study of blood T cell repertoires in COVID-19. Background on the study: PBMCs, B-cell-depleted T cells, or T cells provided the cDNA or gDNA that made up the material.

Germline-derived CDR1 and CDR2 are MNHEY and SVGAGI. This CDR3 is built from 14 residues. The V gene lost 9 bases and the J gene lost 0 bases, with 9 bases spanning the gap. In the source study's methods: Amplification with reference gene primers provided the estimates of nucleated cell counts. Assay used: immunoSEQ multiplex PCR; TCRdb lists only in-frame clones, some missing. V and J calls and clone size follow that table, whereas D and trimming were derived from the DNA. The sample holds more than 95,000 clones, about 90% seen once. Sequencing was carried out using peripheral blood. The receptor was isolated from a human donor in a cohort sampled during active COVID-19. The rearrangement joins TRBV6-5 to TRBJ1-6; D gene ambiguous. CDR3 nucleotide sequence: TGTGCCAGTTCCGGGAGCTCCTATAATTCACCCCTCCACTTT. It yields the protein CASSGSSYNSPLHF.